These 6 T cell receptor beta chains originate from one sample sequenced in a study of cytomegalovirus exposure and HLA in healthy donors. PCR involved 60 Vbeta and 13 Jbeta primers. Clones were sequenced by immunoSEQ multiplex PCR, and TCRdb holds only the in-frame ones, with some missing. The sample carries roughly 98,000 clones, around 73% recorded once. Sequenced material: PBMCs. These receptors all come from a man in his forties in good health and CMV-seronegative.

This rearrangement joins TRBV15 to TRBJ2-3, with 10 bases identical to TRBD2. This CDR3 region has 18 residues. From germline, CDR1 is LNHNV and CDR2 YYDKDF (reference sequence). V dropped 1 base and J dropped 6; count of bases not matched to a gene: 13. This CDR3 reads CATSRAISSGGPGDTQYF. In DNA form, the CDR3 reads TGTGCCACCAGCAGAGCCATTTCTAGCGGGGGCCCAGGGGATACGCAGTATTTT.

The chain employs TRBV6-6 and TRBJ2-1; 12 nucleotides match TRBD1. Germline CDR1 and CDR2: MNHNY and SVGAGI (reference sequence). V lost 10 bases, J lost 7 bases, and 5 bases stayed unmatched. The CDR3 contains 13 residues. CDR3 in DNA: TGTGCCACTGGGACAGGGGGCTTGAATGAGCAGTTCTTC. It codes for CATGTGGLNEQFF.

In DNA, the CDR3 is TGTGCCAGCAGTGAGACAGTTACAACCTACAATGAGCAGTTCTTC. Translation gives CASSETVTTYNEQFF. This chain connects TRBV6-1 to TRBJ2-1, with D possibly TRBD1 on 5 matching bases. The CDR3 extends over 15 amino acids. Germline loops: CDR1 MNHNS, CDR2 SASEGT. V lost 3 bases and J 2 bases, leaving 11 bases between the germline ends.

The V gene is TRBV6-1, the J gene TRBJ2-5, with D possibly TRBD1 on 6 matching bases. TRBJ2-7 matches the DNA end more closely, so the J call is doubtful. Looked up from germline, CDR1 is MNHNS and CDR2 is SASEGT. CDR3 length: 14 residues. CDR3 bases: TGTGCCAGCAGGGAACAGGGCGCCGAATACGAGCAGTACTTC. This encodes CASREQGAEYEQYF.

The rearrangement joins TRBV21-1 to TRBJ2-2; the table's D call, TRBD2, was not checked against the DNA. TRBV21-1 is flagged as a pseudogene. This CDR3 has 17 residues. The CDR3 bases are TGTGCCAGCAGCAAAGGGACTAGCGGGGGGAACACCGGGGAGCTGTTTTTT. Translating it yields CASSKGTSGGNTGELFF.

The chain employs TRBV2 and TRBJ2-3; TRBD1 matches at 10 bases. V lost 5 bases, J lost 3 bases, and 2 bases stayed unmatched. This CDR3 comprises 14 residues. Germline CDR1 is SNHLY and CDR2 is FYNNEI. The CDR3 DNA is TGTGCCAGCAGTAGGGACAGGGGAACAGATACGCAGTATTTT. Residues: CASSRDRGTDTQYF. Drawing the rest from reference TRBV2 and TRBJ2-3, the complete variable domain is EPEVTQTPSHQVTQMGQEVILRCVPISNHLYFYWYRQILGQKVEFLVSFYNNEISEKSEIFDDQFSVERPDGSNFTLKIRSTKLEDSAMYFCASSRDRGTDTQYFGPGTRLTVL.